This section outlines one T cell receptor beta chain sequence together with its context. The method was immunoSEQ multiplex PCR; TCRdb's version includes in-frame clones alone and lacks a portion of them. The sample holds nearly 350,000 clones, about 83% seen once. These data originate in a study of blood T cell repertoires in COVID-19. Across the whole study: Material from acute and convalescent COVID-19 was sourced from the United States, Italy and Spain. PBMCs, B-cell-depleted T cells, or T cells were the source of the cDNA or gDNA that made up the material.

Germline loops: CDR1 MNHEY, CDR2 SVGAGI. The CDR3 totals 13 residues. V was clipped by 7 bases and J by 5 bases, with 11 bases between them. The sample consisted of peripheral blood. The chain joins TRBV6-5 to TRBJ1-4; D gene ambiguous. This receptor was identified in a man aged 30 to 45 with active or convalescent COVID-19. CDR3 amino acids: CASTLSLNEKLFF. The CDR3 DNA sequence: TGTGCCAGCACCCTTTCTTTAAATGAAAAACTGTTTTTT.